The 10 T cell receptor beta chains in this list originate from one sample, sequenced in a study of T-cell memory formation after mild COVID-19. MiXCR was run by TCRdb on the 5' RACE reads, yielding one entry per CDR3 protein. The profile shows around 250,000 distinct CDR3 sequences, roughly 10% of them singletons. Specimen: PBMCs or a T cell subset sorted from them (not recorded which). All receptors derive from a young man who had mild COVID-19 (a few samples of this study predate the infection). Cell type and time point are not known.

This clonotype occurred a few times. This sequence joins TRBV3-1 and TRBJ1-1; the D gene is possibly TRBD1 (6 bases). CDR1 LGHDT and CDR2 YNNKEL come from the germline V gene (reference sequence). This CDR3 comprises 13 residues. V was shortened by 5 bases and J by 3 bases, with 10 bases between the two germline ends. The CDR3 loop is CASSEDRDTEAFF. CDR3 sequence (DNA): TGTGCCAGCAGCGAGGACAGAGACACTGAAGCTTTCTTT. Variable domain in full (rest from reference TRBV3-1 and TRBJ1-1): DTAVSQTPKYLVTQMGNDKSIKCEQNLGHDTMYWYKQDSKKFLKIMFSYNNKELIINETVPNRFSPKSPDKAHLNLHINSLELGDSAVYFCASSEDRDTEAFFGQGTRLTVV.

The chain has TRBV5-1 and TRBJ2-1, with D unresolved. Germline V gene lookup returns CDR1 SGHRS and CDR2 YFSETQ. V lost 0 bases and J 5 bases, leaving 9 bases between the germline ends. The CDR3 spans 14 residues. Here the CDR3 reads CASSLGAQDNEQFF. The CDR3 DNA follows: TGCGCCAGCAGCTTGGGGGCCCAAGACAATGAGCAGTTCTTC. The full variable domain, rest sourced from reference TRBV5-1 and TRBJ2-1, is KAGVTQTPRYLIKTRGQQVTLSCSPISGHRSVSWYQQTPGQGLQFLFEYFSETQRNKGNFPGRFSGRQFSNSRSEMNVSTLELGDSALYLCASSLGAQDNEQFFGPGTRLTVL.

The rearrangement uses TRBV20-1 and TRBJ2-3; possibly TRBD1 for D (7 bases). CDR1 and CDR2 (germline): DFQATT, SNEGSKA (reference sequence). The CDR3 covers 11 residues. V was trimmed by 7 bases and J by 4 bases, leaving 9 bases between them. CDR3 sequence reads: CSGRGADTQYF. CDR3 nucleotide sequence: TGCAGTGGCAGGGGGGCAGATACGCAGTATTTT.

This clonotype showed up just a few times. The chain joins TRBV29-1 to TRBJ1-1, with D perhaps TRBD1 (6 bases). The CDR3 is 14 residues long. Trimming removed 6 bases at V and 3 bases at J, with 17 bases between. Germline lookup yields CDR1 SQVTM and CDR2 ANQGSEA. CDR3 sequence reads: CSVAGWGAYTEAFF. In nucleotides, the CDR3 is TGCAGCGTGGCTGGATGGGGGGCTTACACTGAAGCTTTCTTT.

This clonotype was detected a few times. The chain links TRBV20-1 to TRBJ1-5, with a possible D match to TRBD1 (5 bases). Germline-derived CDR1 and CDR2 are DFQATT and SNEGSKA (reference sequence). This CDR3 contains 13 residues. The ends were cut back, 1 base at V and 1 base at J, with 5 bases in the middle. CDR3 DNA: TGCAGTGCTAGAGGGGACAGCAATCAGCCCCAGCATTTT. Amino acids: CSARGDSNQPQHF.

The chain joins TRBV9 to TRBJ2-5; D remains unclear. Trimming removed 3 bases at V and 2 bases at J, with 14 bases between. Germline V gene data show CDR1 as SGDLS and CDR2 as YYNGEE. This CDR3 region has 15 residues. The CDR3 DNA is TGTGCCAGCAGCGGATCCGCCGGGTCGCAAGAGACCCAGTACTTC. This sequence encodes CASSGSAGSQETQYF.

The CDR3 reads CASSIRESTGELFF. Here the CDR3 DNA reads TGTGCCAGCAGTATCCGGGAGAGCACCGGGGAGCTGTTTTTT. J is TRBJ2-2 and V is TRBV12-3 or TRBV12-4; possibly TRBD2 for D (6 bases). The CDR3 is made up of 14 amino acids. The V gene lost 5 bases and the J gene lost 4 bases, with 11 bases spanning the gap.

The sample holds many counts of this clonotype. This rearrangement joins TRBV9 to TRBJ2-7; TRBD1 aligns across 7 bases. The germline CDR1 and CDR2 sequences are SGDLS and YYNGEE. The CDR3 consists of 14 residues. The ends lost 0 bases at V and 7 bases at J; junction bases unmatched: 7. The CDR3 sequence is CASSVGRGTVEQYV. The DNA of the CDR3 is TGTGCCAGCAGCGTAGGCAGGGGGACGGTAGAGCAGTACGTC.

V gene TRBV15 combines with J gene TRBJ2-4; 8 nucleotides line up with TRBD1. CDR3 length: 21 residues. Germline assignment: CDR1 LNHNV and CDR2 YYDKDF (reference sequence). The trim removed 4 bases at V and 0 bases at J, leaving 20 bases unmatched. The CDR3 DNA is TGTGCCACCAGCAAGACCTGGGACAGGAGTGACATCCTTGAAGCCAAAAACATTCAGTACTTC. Translated: CATSKTWDRSDILEAKNIQYF.

This chain joins TRBV20-1 and TRBJ1-4; no reliable D call. The ends were cut back, 2 bases at V and 0 bases at J, with 10 bases in the middle. The length of the CDR3 is 15 residues. Germline V gene sequence: CDR1 DFQATT, CDR2 SNEGSKA (reference sequence). Here the CDR3 reads CSARNSGSTNEKLFF. CDR3 nucleotides: TGCAGTGCTAGAAACTCCGGATCAACTAATGAAAAACTGTTTTTT.